This entry lists 16 T cell receptor beta chains sequenced from one sample in a study of cytomegalovirus exposure and HLA in healthy donors. Sequenced by immunoSEQ multiplex PCR; TCRdb stores in-frame clones only, minus some. The sample has under 200,000 clones; 90% to 97% are singletons. Sequencing used PBMCs. Every receptor here comes from a woman between 18 and 29 years old in good health and CMV-seronegative.

V is TRBV5-1 and J is TRBJ2-5; 12 positions agree with TRBD2. V shed 4 bases and J 5 bases; nucleotides not matched to a gene: 3. The germline V gene encodes CDR1 SGHRS and CDR2 YFSETQ. The length of the CDR3 is 14 residues. DNA of the CDR3: TGCGCCAGCAGCCGACTAGCGGGGGAGGAGACCCAGTACTTC. It yields the protein CASSRLAGEETQYF. Supplemented by reference TRBV5-1 and TRBJ2-5, the full variable domain reads KAGVTQTPRYLIKTRGQQVTLSCSPISGHRSVSWYQQTPGQGLQFLFEYFSETQRNKGNFPGRFSGRQFSNSRSEMNVSTLELGDSALYLCASSRLAGEETQYFGPGTRLLVL.

CDR3 bases: TGTGCCAACGCCCCGGGACAACAAGAGACCCAGTACTTC. Translating gives CANAPGQQETQYF. V usage is TRBV6-6 and J usage is TRBJ2-5; D might be TRBD1 (6 bases). Germline V lookup: CDR1 MNHNY, CDR2 SVGAGI (reference sequence). Trimming pared 10 bases from V and 2 bases from J, leaving 14 bases between. The CDR3 extends over 13 amino acids.

The CDR3 is CASSSAGTYGYTF. CDR3 sequence (DNA): TGTGCCAGCAGCTCGGCAGGGACATATGGCTACACCTTC. The chain links TRBV5-4 to TRBJ1-2; the D gene is possibly TRBD1 (6 bases). CDR1 and CDR2 (germline): SGHNT, YYREEE (reference sequence). This CDR3 contains 13 residues. V was clipped by 3 bases and J by 5 bases, with 11 bases between them.

The genes are TRBV4-1 and TRBJ2-5; no definite D call. Between the trimmed V and J ends, which lost 9 bases and 5 bases, there was a span of 19 bases. In germline, CDR1 is MGHRA, CDR2 YSYEKL. CDR3 length equals 14 residues. The CDR3 is CASSRVVVGETQYF. The CDR3, as DNA: TGCGCCAGTAGTCGGGTTGTGGTTGGGGAGACCCAGTACTTC.

The chain couples TRBV7-6 to TRBJ2-7; the D gene is possibly TRBD2 (5 bases). V was trimmed by 4 bases and J by 7 bases, leaving 17 bases between them. This CDR3 is built from 14 residues. Germline loops: CDR1 SGHVS, CDR2 FNYEAQ. The CDR3 loop reads CASSYYSSSGEQYF. CDR3 in DNA: TGTGCCAGCAGCTATTACAGCAGTTCGGGGGAGCAGTACTTC.

This chain connects TRBV5-8 to TRBJ2-1, with a tentative D call TRBD1 (5 bases). CDR1 and CDR2 from the germline V gene are SGHTS and YDEGEE. There are 14 residues in the CDR3. Trimming cost V 1 base and J 9 bases, with 14 bases left between them. This CDR3 is CASSLLVQASEQFF. CDR3 in DNA: TGTGCCAGCAGCTTGCTCGTACAGGCCAGTGAGCAGTTCTTC.

The J gene is TRBJ1-2, the V gene TRBV6-5; no reliable D call. Trimming cost V 2 bases and J 6 bases, with 10 bases left between them. The CDR3 is made up of 13 amino acids. Germline assignment: CDR1 MNHEY and CDR2 SVGAGI. In nucleotides, the CDR3 is TGTGCCAGCAGTTACGTCGGGGTTAATGGCTACACCTTC. It encodes CASSYVGVNGYTF.

A single count supports this clone. An end of the junction does not agree with germline; a read error may underlie this. The V gene is TRBV7-7, the J gene TRBJ2-2; the D gene is possibly TRBD2 (6 bases). Germline CDR1 reads SSHAT; CDR2 reads FNYEAQ (reference sequence). The CDR3 has 14 residues. The chain's CDR3 is CASTGTLNTGELFF. The CDR3 coding sequence is TGTGCTAGCACCGGGACTTTGAACACCGGGGAGCTGTTTTTT.

This clone has a single count. The chain employs TRBV29-1 and TRBJ1-2; D call uncertain. Trimming removed 0 bases from V and 0 bases from J, with 5 bases in between. The CDR3 sequence is 13 residues long. The V gene's germline CDR1 is SQVTM and CDR2 ANQGSEA. The CDR3 DNA reads as TGCAGCGTTGAAGACAGTTCTAACTATGGCTACACCTTC. Translation gives CSVEDSSNYGYTF.

The chain recombines TRBV7-9 with TRBJ2-3, with D possibly TRBD1 on 6 matching bases. The germline V and J ends were trimmed by 0 bases and 4 bases, with 8 bases remaining between them. Looked up from germline, CDR1 is SEHNR and CDR2 is FQNEAQ (reference sequence). The CDR3 is 14 residues long. The chain's CDR3 is CASSLATGSDTQYF. DNA for the CDR3: TGTGCCAGCAGCTTAGCGACAGGTTCAGATACGCAGTATTTT.

The V and J genes are TRBV19 and TRBJ2-2; TRBD1 matches 8 bases. The CDR3 consists of 15 residues. V dropped 10 bases and J dropped 1; count of bases not matched to a gene: 8. CDR1 is LNHDA and CDR2 is SQIVND in the germline V gene (reference sequence). The CDR3 spells CATLGDRKNTGELFF. As DNA, the CDR3 is TGTGCCACCCTAGGGGACAGGAAGAACACCGGGGAGCTGTTTTTT.

The chain combines TRBV7-2 with TRBJ2-5; D remains unclear. Looked up from germline, CDR1 is SGHTA and CDR2 is FQGNSA. The CDR3 contains 16 residues. Trimming took 5 bases from V and 5 from J, leaving 21 bases between them. CDR3 sequence: CASSGARMSGGETQYF. The CDR3 DNA reads as TGTGCCAGCAGCGGAGCACGGATGTCCGGTGGGGAGACCCAGTACTTC.

CDR3 region: CSVVGQGNEQFF. The DNA of the CDR3 is TGCAGCGTTGTGGGACAGGGAAATGAGCAGTTCTTC. The V call is TRBV29-1, the J call TRBJ2-1; 9 bases line up with TRBD1. The CDR3 is made up of 12 amino acids. Germline V lookup: CDR1 SQVTM, CDR2 ANQGSEA. Unmatched junction bases numbered 2, after V lost 4 bases and J lost 7 bases.

The V call is TRBV18, the J call TRBJ2-5; D not certain. The germline V gene has CDR1 KGHSH and CDR2 LQKENI. V was clipped by 3 bases and J by 2 bases, with 4 bases between them. The CDR3 is 12 residues long. The CDR3, as DNA: TGTGCCAGCTCACCGACTCAAGAGACCCAGTACTTC. Protein: CASSPTQETQYF.

The rearrangement uses TRBV4-3 and TRBJ2-1; 9 bases agree with TRBD2. CDR1 and CDR2 (germline): LGHNA, YSLEER. Trimming took 2 bases from V and 9 from J; bases not matched to a gene: 8. The CDR3 runs 15 residues. In nucleotides, the CDR3 is TGCGCCAGCAGCCAATTTGGCGGGGGGGCCCCTGAGCAGTTCTTC. Translating gives CASSQFGGGAPEQFF.

In this sample, this clone turned up once. J is TRBJ2-1 and V is TRBV5-6, with a weak D call TRBD1 (6 bases). The length of the CDR3 is 17 residues. V was shortened by 3 bases and J by 6 bases, with 22 bases between the two germline ends. CDR1 is SGHDT, CDR2 YYEEEE, per germline. The CDR3 loop is CASSSLLLRDISNEQFF. In nucleotides, the CDR3 is TGTGCCAGCAGCTCGCTTTTACTTCGGGACATCTCCAATGAGCAGTTCTTC.